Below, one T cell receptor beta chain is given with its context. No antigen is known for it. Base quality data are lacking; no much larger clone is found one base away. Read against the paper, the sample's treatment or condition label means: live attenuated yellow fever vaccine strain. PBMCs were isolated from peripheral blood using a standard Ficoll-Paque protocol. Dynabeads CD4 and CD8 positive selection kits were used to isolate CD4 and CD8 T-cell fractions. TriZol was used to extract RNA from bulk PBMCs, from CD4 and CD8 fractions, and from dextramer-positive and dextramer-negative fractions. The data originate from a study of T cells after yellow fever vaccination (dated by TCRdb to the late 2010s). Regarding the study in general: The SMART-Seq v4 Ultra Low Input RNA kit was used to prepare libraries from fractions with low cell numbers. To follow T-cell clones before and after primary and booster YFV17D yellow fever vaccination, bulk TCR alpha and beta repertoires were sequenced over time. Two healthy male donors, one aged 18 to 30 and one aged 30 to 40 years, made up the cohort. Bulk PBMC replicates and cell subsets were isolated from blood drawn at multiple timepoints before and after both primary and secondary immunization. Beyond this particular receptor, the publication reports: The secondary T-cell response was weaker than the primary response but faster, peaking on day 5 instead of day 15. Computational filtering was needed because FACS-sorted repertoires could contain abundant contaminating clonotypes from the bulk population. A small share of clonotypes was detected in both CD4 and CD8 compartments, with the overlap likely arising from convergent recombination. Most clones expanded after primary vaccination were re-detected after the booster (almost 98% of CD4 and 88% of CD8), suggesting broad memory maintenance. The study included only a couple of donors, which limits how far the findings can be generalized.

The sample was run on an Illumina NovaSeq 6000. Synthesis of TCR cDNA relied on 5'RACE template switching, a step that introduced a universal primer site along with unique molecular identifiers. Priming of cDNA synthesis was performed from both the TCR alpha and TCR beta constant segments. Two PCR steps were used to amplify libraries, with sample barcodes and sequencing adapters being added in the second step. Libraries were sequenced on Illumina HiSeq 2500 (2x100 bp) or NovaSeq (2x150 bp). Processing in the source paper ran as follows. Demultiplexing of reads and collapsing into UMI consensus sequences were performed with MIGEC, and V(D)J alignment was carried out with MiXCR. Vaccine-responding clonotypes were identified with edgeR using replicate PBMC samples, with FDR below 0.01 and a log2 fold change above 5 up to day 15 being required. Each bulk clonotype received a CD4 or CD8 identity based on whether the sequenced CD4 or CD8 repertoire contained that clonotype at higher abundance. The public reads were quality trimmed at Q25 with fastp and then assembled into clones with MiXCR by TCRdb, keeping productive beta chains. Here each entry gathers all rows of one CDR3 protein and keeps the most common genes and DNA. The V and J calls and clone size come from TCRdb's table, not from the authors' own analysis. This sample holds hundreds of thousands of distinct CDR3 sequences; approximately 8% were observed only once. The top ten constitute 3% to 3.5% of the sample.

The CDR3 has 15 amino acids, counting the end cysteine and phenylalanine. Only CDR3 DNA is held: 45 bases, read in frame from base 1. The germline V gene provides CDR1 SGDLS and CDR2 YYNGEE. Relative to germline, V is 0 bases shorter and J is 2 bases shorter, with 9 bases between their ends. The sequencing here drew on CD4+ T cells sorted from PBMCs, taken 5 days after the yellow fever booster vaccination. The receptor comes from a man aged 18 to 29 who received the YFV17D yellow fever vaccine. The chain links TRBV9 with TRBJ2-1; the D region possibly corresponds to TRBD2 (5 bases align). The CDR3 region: CASSVEAGPYNEQFF. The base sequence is TGTGCCAGCAGCGTAGAGGCGGGTCCCTACAATGAGCAGTTCTTC. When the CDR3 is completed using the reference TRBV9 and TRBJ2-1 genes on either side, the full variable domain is DSGVTQTPKHLITATGQRVTLRCSPRSGDLSVYWYQQSLDQGLQFLIQYYNGEERAKGNILERFSAQQFPDLHSELNLSSLELGDSALYFCASSVEAGPYNEQFFGPGTRLTVL.